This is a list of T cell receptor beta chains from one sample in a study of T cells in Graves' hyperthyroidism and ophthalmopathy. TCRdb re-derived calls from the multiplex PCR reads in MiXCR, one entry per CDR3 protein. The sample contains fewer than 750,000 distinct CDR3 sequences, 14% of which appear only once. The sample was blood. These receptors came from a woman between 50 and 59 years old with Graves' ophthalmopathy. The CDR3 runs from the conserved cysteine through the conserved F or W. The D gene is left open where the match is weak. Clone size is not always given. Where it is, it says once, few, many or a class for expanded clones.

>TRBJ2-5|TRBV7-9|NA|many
CASSFSAAGGETQYF
TGTGCCAGCAGCTTTAGTGCGGCGGGTGGAGAGACCCAGTACTTC
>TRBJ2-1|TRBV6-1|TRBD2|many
CASIRGGASGYNEQFF
TGTGCCAGCATCCGCGGAGGTGCTAGCGGGTACAATGAGCAGTTCTTC
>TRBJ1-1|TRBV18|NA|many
CASSRVRGEDTEAFF
TGTGCCAGCTCGCGGGTCAGGGGAGAGGACACTGAAGCTTTCTTT
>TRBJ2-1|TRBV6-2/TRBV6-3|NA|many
CASVSGTTYNEQFF
TGTGCCAGCGTCTCCGGGACAACTTACAATGAGCAGTTCTTC
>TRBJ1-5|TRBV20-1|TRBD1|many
CSARDLVTGAGQPQHF
TGCAGTGCTAGAGATCTGGTAACAGGGGCGGGTCAGCCCCAGCATTTT
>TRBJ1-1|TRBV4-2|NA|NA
CASSQYPASQVKKAFF
TGTGCCAGCAGCCAGTACCCCGCAAGTCAGGTAAAGAAAGCTTTCTTT
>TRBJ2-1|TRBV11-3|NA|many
CASSSTASSYNEQFF
TGTGCCAGCAGCTCAACAGCGAGTTCTTACAATGAGCAGTTCTTC
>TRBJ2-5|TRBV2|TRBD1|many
CASRARTGSHQETQYF
TGTGCCAGCAGGGCTAGGACAGGGTCCCACCAAGAGACCCAGTACTTC
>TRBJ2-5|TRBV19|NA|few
CASSPSWQEGETQYF
TGTGCCAGTAGTCCCAGTTGGCAGGAGGGAGAGACCCAGTACTTC
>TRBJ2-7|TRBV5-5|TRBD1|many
CASSLLPGGYEQYF
TGTGCCAGCAGCTTACTTCCAGGGGGCTACGAGCAGTACTTC
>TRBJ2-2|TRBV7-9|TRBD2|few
CASSPIPAGYDTGELFF
TGTGCCAGCAGCCCCATCCCAGCGGGATATGACACCGGGGAGCTGTTTTTT
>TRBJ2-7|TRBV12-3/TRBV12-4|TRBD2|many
CASRASGSYEQYF
TGTGCCAGCCGAGCTAGCGGGAGTTACGAGCAGTACTTC
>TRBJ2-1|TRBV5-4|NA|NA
CASSFNGGRDEQFF
TGTGCCAGCAGCTTTAATGGGGGGCGCGATGAGCAGTTCTTC
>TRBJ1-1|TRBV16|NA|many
CASSRQGRRERDGNTEAFF
TGTGCCAGCAGCCGTCAGGGACGGCGAGAGAGGGACGGTAACACTGAAGCTTTCTTT
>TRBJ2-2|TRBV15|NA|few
CATSRDLGVTGELFF
TGTGCCACCAGCAGAGATCTAGGGGTAACCGGGGAGCTGTTTTTT
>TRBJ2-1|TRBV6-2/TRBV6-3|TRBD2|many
CASRLLAGEKGEQFF
TGTGCCAGCAGGCTACTAGCGGGAGAAAAGGGTGAGCAGTTCTTC
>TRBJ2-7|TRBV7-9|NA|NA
CASSPPGSINEQYF
TGTGCCAGCAGCCCCCCGGGATCTATAAACGAGCAGTACTTC
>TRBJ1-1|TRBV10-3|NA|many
CAISDWGTEAFF
TGTGCCATCAGTGACTGGGGCACTGAAGCTTTCTTT
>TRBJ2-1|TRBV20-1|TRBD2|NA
CSARDYASGSSNEQFF
TGCAGTGCTAGAGATTATGCTAGCGGGAGTTCCAATGAGCAGTTCTTC
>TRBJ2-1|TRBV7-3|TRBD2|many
CASSPVYGGSNEQFF
TGTGCCAGCAGCCCGGTGTATGGCGGGAGTAATGAGCAGTTCTTC
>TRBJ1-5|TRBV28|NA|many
CASSFHGSNQPQHF
TGTGCCAGCAGTTTCCACGGTAGCAATCAGCCCCAGCATTTT
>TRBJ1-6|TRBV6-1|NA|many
CASTRRGESESPLHF
TGTGCCAGCACGAGGAGGGGCGAGTCGGAATCACCCCTCCACTTT
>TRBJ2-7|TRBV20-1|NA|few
CSARGGTETYEQYF
TGCAGTGCTAGAGGAGGGACCGAGACCTACGAGCAGTACTTC
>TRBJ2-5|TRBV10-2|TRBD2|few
CASSFTSGETQYF
TGCGCCAGCAGTTTTACTAGCGGCGAGACCCAGTACTTC
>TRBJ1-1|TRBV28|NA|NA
CASSPDLGGTEAFF
TGTGCCAGCAGTCCCGATTTGGGGGGCACTGAAGCTTTCTTT
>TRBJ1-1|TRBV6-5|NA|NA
CASSYSSPEFEAFF
TGTGCCAGCAGTTACTCTTCTCCCGAGTTTGAAGCTTTCTTT
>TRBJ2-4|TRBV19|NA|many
CASRDPRVNIQYF
TGTGCCAGTAGAGACCCTCGGGTAAACATTCAGTACTTC
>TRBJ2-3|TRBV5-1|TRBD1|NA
CASSPTGQGAGRDTQYF
TGCGCCAGCAGCCCCACCGGACAGGGGGCGGGGAGAGATACGCAGTATTTT
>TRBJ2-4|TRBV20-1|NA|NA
CSASSGVLLAKNIQYF
TGCAGTGCTAGCTCGGGGGTATTGTTGGCCAAAAACATTCAGTACTTC
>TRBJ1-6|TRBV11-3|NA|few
CASSSIGGSYNSPLHF
TGTGCCAGCAGCTCAATCGGGGGCTCCTATAATTCACCCCTCCACTTT
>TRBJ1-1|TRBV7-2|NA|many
CASSLRGTDTEAFF
TGTGCCAGCAGCCTAAGAGGGACCGACACTGAAGCTTTCTTT
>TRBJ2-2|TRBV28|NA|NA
CASRAGELFF
TGTGCCAGTAGGGCCGGGGAGCTGTTTTTT
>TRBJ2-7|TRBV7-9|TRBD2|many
CASSSGLAGVRSYEQYF
TGTGCCAGCAGCTCCGGACTAGCGGGAGTTCGGTCCTACGAGCAGTACTTC
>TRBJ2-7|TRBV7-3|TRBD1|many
CASSSQGARDEQYF
TGTGCCAGCAGCTCACAGGGGGCGAGGGACGAGCAGTACTTC
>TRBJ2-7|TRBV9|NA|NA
CASSVGLGLPYEQYF
TGTGCCAGCAGCGTAGGGCTCGGGTTGCCCTACGAGCAGTACTTC
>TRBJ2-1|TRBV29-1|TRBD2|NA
CSVAARTSPYNEQFF
TGCAGCGTTGCCGCTCGGACTAGTCCCTACAATGAGCAGTTCTTC
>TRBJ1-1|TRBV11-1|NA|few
CASSREWTEAFF
TGTGCCAGCAGCCGGGAGTGGACTGAAGCTTTCTTT